The 13 T cell receptor beta chains reported below all come from one sample, sequenced in a study of blood T cell dynamics during melanoma immunotherapy. Clones were read by immunoSEQ multiplex PCR, and TCRdb kept only the in-frame ones, dropping some. The table lists around 13,000 clones, about 90% of them singletons, with 0.18% in the top ten. Specified time point: pre-treatment baseline. The sample here was effector memory CD8+ T cells from blood, taken from a patient treated with checkpoint blockade. The receptor set was obtained from a human donor with melanoma.

The chain joins TRBV4-1 to TRBJ1-1; D gene ambiguous. Deletions cut 4 bases from V and 1 base from J, with 7 bases between. Germline V gene data show CDR1 as MGHRA and CDR2 as YSYEKL. CDR3 length: 13 residues. CDR3 DNA sequence: TGCGCCAGCAGCCGCGAGGGGAACACTGAAGCTTTCTTT. It is translated as CASSREGNTEAFF.

V is TRBV7-9 and J is TRBJ1-4, with TRBD1 matching over 7 bases. The CDR3 runs to 17 residues. The J segment lost 8 bases and the V segment lost 5 bases, leaving 17 bases of the junction unmatched. Germline V gene data show CDR1 as SEHNR and CDR2 as FQNEAQ (reference sequence). CDR3 region: CASSPPDLRGTTEKLFF. The CDR3 nucleotides read TGTGCCAGCAGCCCCCCGGACCTCAGGGGGACTACGGAAAAACTGTTTTTT.

The chain carries TRBV4-3 and TRBJ1-1; D not certain. There are 14 residues in the CDR3. Deletions cut 0 bases from V and 4 bases from J, with 9 bases between. The germline V gene encodes CDR1 LGHNA and CDR2 YSLEER. CDR3 region: CASSQDRVGTEAFF. DNA of the CDR3: TGCGCCAGCAGCCAAGATCGGGTGGGCACTGAAGCTTTCTTT.

The CDR3 is CASSALSGSQDTQYF. Written as DNA, the CDR3 is TGTGCCAGCAGTGCCTTAAGCGGGTCCCAAGATACGCAGTATTTT. The chain couples TRBV6-1 to TRBJ2-3; TRBD2 might be the D (6 bases). The V gene's germline CDR1 is MNHNS and CDR2 SASEGT. The germline V and J ends were trimmed by 4 bases and 5 bases, with 16 bases remaining between them. The CDR3 is 15 amino acids.

This chain uses TRBV4-2 with TRBJ1-2; 7 bases are shared with TRBD1. V gave up 0 bases and J gave up 4 bases; unmatched junction bases: 11. The CDR3 runs 17 residues. Germline CDR1 LGHNA, CDR2 YNFKEQ. As DNA, the CDR3 is TGTGCCAGCAGCCAAGATCGCCGCGGGACAGTCGTCTATGGCTACACCTTC. The encoded protein is CASSQDRRGTVVYGYTF.

This sequence joins TRBV11-2 and TRBJ2-1; 9 bases map to TRBD1. This CDR3 has 19 amino acids. V lost 1 base and J lost 3; bases outside the gene matches: 13. Germline CDR1 reads SGHAT; CDR2 reads FQNNGV. The CDR3 DNA follows: TGTGCCAGCAGCTTAGGGCCGGGACAGGGCCCGATCTTCTACAATGAGCAGTTCTTC. As protein: CASSLGPGQGPIFYNEQFF.

The chain employs TRBV10-3 and TRBJ1-1, with D unclear. From germline, CDR1 is ENHRY and CDR2 SYGVKD. This CDR3 has 15 amino acids. Between the trimmed V and J ends, which lost 3 bases and 4 bases, there was a span of 15 bases. CDR3 DNA: TGTGCCATCAGTGATGATGGGCCCTCGAGCACTGAAGCTTTCTTT. Encoded protein: CAISDDGPSSTEAFF.

V is TRBV5-6 and J is TRBJ2-3; D might be TRBD1 (7 bases). This CDR3 contains 17 residues. The ends were cut back, 2 bases at V and 2 bases at J, with 18 bases in the middle. The germline CDR1 and CDR2 sequences are SGHDT and YYEEEE. The CDR3 sequence: CASSLIAGQSFTDTQYF. CDR3 DNA sequence: TGTGCCAGCAGCTTAATTGCGGGACAGAGTTTCACAGATACGCAGTATTTT. The entire variable domain, with the rest obtained from reference TRBV5-6 and TRBJ2-3, is as follows: DAGVTQSPTHLIKTRGQQVTLRCSPKSGHDTVSWYQQALGQGPQFIFQYYEEEERQRGNFPDRFSGHQFPNYSSELNVNALLLGDSALYLCASSLIAGQSFTDTQYFGPGTRLTVL.

The genes are TRBV28 and TRBJ2-3; D remains unclear. This CDR3 region has 15 residues. The germline V gene has CDR1 MDHEN and CDR2 SYDVKM. V lost 1 base and J 3 bases, leaving 11 bases between the germline ends. The CDR3 loop is CASSLSGALTDTQYF. The CDR3 bases are TGTGCCAGCAGTTTATCCGGTGCCCTTACAGATACGCAGTATTTT.

The rearrangement uses TRBV2 and TRBJ2-3; tentatively, D is TRBD2 (5 bases). The CDR3 spans 15 residues. Germline V lookup: CDR1 SNHLY, CDR2 FYNNEI. Trimming cost V 0 bases and J 5 bases, with 12 bases left between them. This chain's CDR3 is CASSEAAGQVDTQYF. DNA for the CDR3: TGTGCCAGCAGTGAAGCGGCGGGTCAGGTAGATACGCAGTATTTT.

DNA of the CDR3: TGTGCTAGTGGTTTGGGGGGGCAAACTGAAGCTTTCTTT. It is translated as CASGLGGQTEAFF. V usage is TRBV12-5 and J usage is TRBJ1-1; D is perhaps TRBD1 (6 bases). CDR1 is LGHNT, CDR2 FRNRAP, per germline. V was pared by 1 base and J by 5 bases, with 8 bases between. The CDR3 is made up of 13 amino acids.

The chain couples TRBV27 to TRBJ2-7; 11 bases match TRBD1. The CDR3 consists of 15 residues. Unmatched junction bases numbered 7, after V lost 6 bases and J lost 3 bases. Germline V CDR1 and CDR2: MNHEY, SMNVEV (reference sequence). DNA of the CDR3: TGTGCCAGCAGCTGGACCGGGACAGGGGGCTACGAGCAGTACTTC. Its translation is CASSWTGTGGYEQYF.

This chain links TRBV28 with TRBJ2-3, with 10 bases fitting TRBD2. Trimming took 4 bases from V and 5 from J; bases not matched to a gene: 18. This CDR3 is built from 19 residues. Germline assignment: CDR1 MDHEN and CDR2 SYDVKM. CDR3 coding DNA: TGTGCCAGCAGTTCGCCACACGTCGGACTAGCGGAAACGAGAGATACGCAGTATTTT. This codes for CASSSPHVGLAETRDTQYF.